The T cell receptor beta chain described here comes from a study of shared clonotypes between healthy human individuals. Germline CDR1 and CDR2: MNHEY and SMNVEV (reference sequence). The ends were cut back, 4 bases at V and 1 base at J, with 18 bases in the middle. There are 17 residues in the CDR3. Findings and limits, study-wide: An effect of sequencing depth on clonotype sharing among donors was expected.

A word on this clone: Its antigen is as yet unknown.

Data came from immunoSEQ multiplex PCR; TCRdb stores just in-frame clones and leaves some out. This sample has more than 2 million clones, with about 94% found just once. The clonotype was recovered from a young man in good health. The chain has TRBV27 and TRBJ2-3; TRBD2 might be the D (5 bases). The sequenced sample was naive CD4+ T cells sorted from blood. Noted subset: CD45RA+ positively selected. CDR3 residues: CASSSYSGVGGTDTQYF. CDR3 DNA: TGTGCCAGCAGTTCATACTCCGGGGTCGGGGGCACAGATACGCAGTATTTT.